The rows below give T cell receptor beta chains drawn from one sample of a study of blood T cell repertoires in COVID-19. TCRdb keeps only in-frame clones here, not all; method: immunoSEQ multiplex PCR. The table records under 150,000 clones, approximately 82% of them present only once. What was sequenced was peripheral blood. The receptors here all came from a man aged 70-80 years with active or convalescent COVID-19. Each CDR3 is given with its conserved first and last residue. D genes are given only for firm matches. Clone sizes are given selectively: once, few, many, or a class where the clone is expanded.

d_call: TRBD2
clone_size: few
j_call: TRBJ2-2
v_call: TRBV10-3
cdr3_nt: TGTGCCATCAGTGAGTATAGCGGGAGCCTTGCCGGGGAGCTGTTTTTT
cdr3_aa: CAISEYSGSLAGELFF

d_call: NA
clone_size: NA
j_call: TRBJ2-2
v_call: TRBV9
cdr3_nt: TGTGCCAGCAGCGTAGAGCCCAACACCGGGGAGCTGTTTTTT
cdr3_aa: CASSVEPNTGELFF

d_call: TRBD2
clone_size: NA
j_call: TRBJ2-1
v_call: TRBV12-5
cdr3_nt: TGTGCTAGTGGTTTGGTAGGGGCGGGGGGCCTTACCTACAATGAGCAGTTCTTC
cdr3_aa: CASGLVGAGGLTYNEQFF

d_call: NA
clone_size: few
j_call: TRBJ1-1
v_call: TRBV6-2/TRBV6-3
cdr3_nt: TGTGCCAGCAGTTACTCCCCCTACAGGGTAGGTGAAGCTTTCTTT
cdr3_aa: CASSYSPYRVGEAFF

d_call: TRBD1
clone_size: NA
j_call: TRBJ2-7
v_call: TRBV27
cdr3_nt: TGTGCCAGCCGTGACGGCAGGGGGCTCGAGCAGTACTTC
cdr3_aa: CASRDGRGLEQYF

d_call: NA
clone_size: NA
j_call: TRBJ2-3
v_call: TRBV21-1
cdr3_nt: TGTGCCAGCATCACAGGGGGCTGGTCAGATACGCAGTATTTT
cdr3_aa: CASITGGWSDTQYF

d_call: NA
clone_size: NA
j_call: TRBJ2-7
v_call: TRBV7-3
cdr3_nt: TGTGCCAGCAGCTCTGACCTGGGGCCCTACGAGCAGTACTTC
cdr3_aa: CASSSDLGPYEQYF

d_call: NA
clone_size: NA
j_call: TRBJ2-7
v_call: TRBV7-2
cdr3_nt: TGTGCCAGCAGTCCTTTGAGCTCCTACGAGCAGTACTTC
cdr3_aa: CASSPLSSYEQYF

d_call: NA
clone_size: NA
j_call: TRBJ1-5
v_call: TRBV25-1
cdr3_nt: TGTGCCAGCAGTGAATATGGGGCTGCGCAGCCCCAGCATTTT
cdr3_aa: CASSEYGAAQPQHF

d_call: NA
clone_size: NA
j_call: TRBJ1-5
v_call: TRBV19
cdr3_nt: TGTGCCAGTAGTACGTCGGGGGGGAATAGCAATCAGCCCCAGCATTTT
cdr3_aa: CASSTSGGNSNQPQHF

d_call: TRBD2
clone_size: NA
j_call: TRBJ2-7
v_call: TRBV2
cdr3_nt: TGTGCCAGTGGACTAGCGGGAGTCCGTGAGCAGTACTTC
cdr3_aa: CASGLAGVREQYF

d_call: TRBD1
clone_size: NA
j_call: TRBJ1-6
v_call: TRBV6-5
cdr3_nt: TGTGCCAGCTGGGACAGGGGAAATTCACCCCTCCACTTT
cdr3_aa: CASWDRGNSPLHF

d_call: TRBD1
clone_size: NA
j_call: TRBJ2-3
v_call: TRBV7-9
cdr3_nt: TGTGCCAGCAGCTCGACAGGGGGGGGCGGGACAGATACGCAGTATTTT
cdr3_aa: CASSSTGGGGTDTQYF

d_call: NA
clone_size: NA
j_call: TRBJ2-1
v_call: TRBV4-3
cdr3_nt: TGCGCCAGCAGCCAGCCCCCCGCCAGGGGCTTACACAATGAGCAGTTCTTC
cdr3_aa: CASSQPPARGLHNEQFF

d_call: NA
clone_size: NA
j_call: TRBJ1-1
v_call: TRBV11-3
cdr3_nt: TGTGCCAGCAGCCCGCGGCTGGGGTCAGGGACTGAAGCTTTCTTT
cdr3_aa: CASSPRLGSGTEAFF

d_call: TRBD2
clone_size: NA
j_call: TRBJ2-7
v_call: TRBV9
cdr3_nt: TGTGCCAGCAGCGTAGGTGGACTAGCGGGAGTCTACGAGCAGTACTTC
cdr3_aa: CASSVGGLAGVYEQYF

d_call: NA
clone_size: NA
j_call: TRBJ2-5
v_call: TRBV11-2
cdr3_nt: TGTGCCAGCAGCTTCCTTCAGGGAACACAAGAGACCCAGTACTTC
cdr3_aa: CASSFLQGTQETQYF

d_call: NA
clone_size: once
j_call: TRBJ2-2
v_call: TRBV6-6
cdr3_nt: TGTGCCAGCCGCGGGACGGACTGGAACGGGGAGCTGTTTTTT
cdr3_aa: CASRGTDWNGELFF

d_call: NA
clone_size: NA
j_call: TRBJ2-3
v_call: TRBV28
cdr3_nt: TGTGCCAGCACCCTGTCGGCGGCTAGCACAGATACGCAGTATTTT
cdr3_aa: CASTLSAASTDTQYF

d_call: TRBD1
clone_size: NA
j_call: TRBJ1-4
v_call: TRBV7-9
cdr3_nt: TGTGCCAGCAGCTTATGGGTCACAGGGGGCGGTGAAAAACTGTTTTTT
cdr3_aa: CASSLWVTGGGEKLFF

d_call: TRBD1
clone_size: NA
j_call: TRBJ2-5
v_call: TRBV6-2/TRBV6-3
cdr3_nt: TGTGCCAGCAGTTACAGGCAGGGGGCAGGAGAGACCCAGTACTTC
cdr3_aa: CASSYRQGAGETQYF

d_call: TRBD1
clone_size: once
j_call: TRBJ1-2
v_call: TRBV7-2
cdr3_nt: TGTGCCAGCAGCGAGCAGCAAGGGGGCCATGGCTACACCTTC
cdr3_aa: CASSEQQGGHGYTF

d_call: NA
clone_size: NA
j_call: TRBJ2-2
v_call: TRBV5-4
cdr3_nt: TGTGCCAGCAGCTTGGGGCACAACACCGGGGAGCTGTTTTTT
cdr3_aa: CASSLGHNTGELFF

d_call: TRBD1
clone_size: NA
j_call: TRBJ1-1
v_call: TRBV7-2
cdr3_nt: TGTGCCAGCAGCTTACGACAGGGGCCTCTTGTCACTGAAGCTTTCTTT
cdr3_aa: CASSLRQGPLVTEAFF

d_call: TRBD2
clone_size: NA
j_call: TRBJ2-1
v_call: TRBV13
cdr3_nt: TGTGCCAGCAGCCGTACCATGAACGGGAGGGCCGCCGGGGAGCAGTTCTTC
cdr3_aa: CASSRTMNGRAAGEQFF

d_call: TRBD2
clone_size: NA
j_call: TRBJ2-3
v_call: TRBV5-4
cdr3_nt: TGTGCCAGCAGCTTGGATGTAGCGGGGGGTAGCACAGATACGCAGTATTTT
cdr3_aa: CASSLDVAGGSTDTQYF

d_call: TRBD1
clone_size: NA
j_call: TRBJ1-1
v_call: TRBV5-6
cdr3_nt: TGTGCCAGCAGCCGTAGGGGACAGGGGGAAGTCAAACGAGTGGGTTTCTTT
cdr3_aa: CASSRRGQGEVKRVGFF

d_call: NA
clone_size: NA
j_call: TRBJ1-2
v_call: TRBV2
cdr3_nt: TGTGCCAGCGGATACAGGGAACCTAACTATGGCTACACCTTC
cdr3_aa: CASGYREPNYGYTF

d_call: NA
clone_size: NA
j_call: TRBJ1-2
v_call: TRBV5-4
cdr3_nt: TGTGCCAGCAGCTTGGCCCCGACAGGCACCATCGTCTACACCTTC
cdr3_aa: CASSLAPTGTIVYTF

d_call: TRBD2
clone_size: NA
j_call: TRBJ2-7
v_call: TRBV3-1/TRBV3-2
cdr3_nt: TGTGCCAGCAGGGCGACTAGCAACGAGCAGTACTTC
cdr3_aa: CASRATSNEQYF

d_call: NA
clone_size: NA
j_call: TRBJ2-7
v_call: TRBV11-2
cdr3_nt: TGTGCCAGCGGGGGACACCTTGGCGAGCAGTACTTC
cdr3_aa: CASGGHLGEQYF

d_call: TRBD2
clone_size: NA
j_call: TRBJ2-1
v_call: TRBV9
cdr3_nt: TGTGCCAGCAGGACTAGCGGGAGTAGGGGTGAGCAGTTCTTC
cdr3_aa: CASRTSGSRGEQFF

d_call: TRBD1
clone_size: NA
j_call: TRBJ1-6
v_call: TRBV28
cdr3_nt: TGTGCCAGCAAAACCGGGACAGGGGATGCTTCACCCCTCCACTTT
cdr3_aa: CASKTGTGDASPLHF

d_call: TRBD1
clone_size: NA
j_call: TRBJ1-1
v_call: TRBV4-1
cdr3_nt: TGCGCCAGCAGCCAAGATTCCGACCCTGGGTGGGGGACAGGGCGGACTGAAGCTTTCTTT
cdr3_aa: CASSQDSDPGWGTGRTEAFF

d_call: NA
clone_size: NA
j_call: TRBJ2-1
v_call: TRBV29-1
cdr3_nt: TGCAGCGGCAGGGGTAATGCGGACCCCAAAAACTACAATGAGCAGTTCTTC
cdr3_aa: CSGRGNADPKNYNEQFF

d_call: TRBD2
clone_size: NA
j_call: TRBJ2-3
v_call: TRBV18
cdr3_nt: TGTGCCAGCTCATTCGGACTAGCGGGGGATACGCAGTATTTT
cdr3_aa: CASSFGLAGDTQYF

d_call: TRBD2
clone_size: NA
j_call: TRBJ2-1
v_call: TRBV18
cdr3_nt: TGTGCCAGCTCACCACTTCCGGGAAATTCGGGAGGGCCAAGGAATGAGCAGTTCTTC
cdr3_aa: CASSPLPGNSGGPRNEQFF

d_call: TRBD1
clone_size: NA
j_call: TRBJ1-1
v_call: TRBV5-1
cdr3_nt: TGCGCCAGCAGCCCCGGACAGGGGAAAGCTTTCTTT
cdr3_aa: CASSPGQGKAFF

d_call: NA
clone_size: NA
j_call: TRBJ2-7
v_call: TRBV25-1
cdr3_nt: TGTGCCAGCAGTGTGAGACTGTTCTACGAGCAGTACTTC
cdr3_aa: CASSVRLFYEQYF

d_call: NA
clone_size: NA
j_call: TRBJ1-4
v_call: TRBV30
cdr3_nt: TGTGCCTGGAGTAATCCCAAAGTCGGGAGTGAAAAACTGTTTTTT
cdr3_aa: CAWSNPKVGSEKLFF

d_call: TRBD1
clone_size: NA
j_call: TRBJ1-4
v_call: TRBV7-6
cdr3_nt: TGTGCCAGCAGCCCCCCGACAGGGGGCCTTGAAAAACTGTTTTTT
cdr3_aa: CASSPPTGGLEKLFF

d_call: TRBD1
clone_size: NA
j_call: TRBJ1-2
v_call: TRBV10-3
cdr3_nt: TGTGCCATCAGTGAGGGACAGGACCGGTATGGCTACACCTTC
cdr3_aa: CAISEGQDRYGYTF

d_call: TRBD1
clone_size: NA
j_call: TRBJ1-1
v_call: TRBV28
cdr3_nt: TGTGCCAGCACCTCCGGACAGGGTAACACTGAAGCTTTCTTT
cdr3_aa: CASTSGQGNTEAFF

d_call: NA
clone_size: NA
j_call: TRBJ2-2
v_call: TRBV15
cdr3_nt: TGTGCCACCAGCAGAGATCAGGTAGCGGCGAGCACCGGGGAGCTGTTTTTT
cdr3_aa: CATSRDQVAASTGELFF

d_call: NA
clone_size: NA
j_call: TRBJ2-4
v_call: TRBV9
cdr3_nt: TGTGCCAGCGCCCGAGGGTTAGCGGTAAAAGCCAAAAACATTCAGTACTTC
cdr3_aa: CASARGLAVKAKNIQYF

d_call: TRBD2
clone_size: NA
j_call: TRBJ2-1
v_call: TRBV9
cdr3_nt: TGTGCCAGCAGCGTGTCTAGCGGGGGGGCCGTATACAATGAGCAGTTCTTC
cdr3_aa: CASSVSSGGAVYNEQFF

d_call: TRBD2
clone_size: NA
j_call: TRBJ2-5
v_call: TRBV10-3
cdr3_nt: TGTGCCATCAGTGAGACTAGCGGGGGACCGACCCAGTACTTC
cdr3_aa: CAISETSGGPTQYF

d_call: NA
clone_size: NA
j_call: TRBJ1-2
v_call: TRBV4-2
cdr3_nt: TGTGCCAGCAGCCAAGACCTTACACAGGGAAGAAGTCGCTACACCTTC
cdr3_aa: CASSQDLTQGRSRYTF

d_call: NA
clone_size: NA
j_call: TRBJ2-1
v_call: TRBV9
cdr3_nt: TGTGCCAGCAGTAATAGGGGGGGAGACAATGAGCAGTTCTTC
cdr3_aa: CASSNRGGDNEQFF

d_call: NA
clone_size: NA
j_call: TRBJ2-7
v_call: TRBV28
cdr3_nt: TGTGCCAGCAGGGAGAACGTTGGGGAGCAGTACTTC
cdr3_aa: CASRENVGEQYF

d_call: NA
clone_size: NA
j_call: TRBJ1-1
v_call: TRBV25-1
cdr3_nt: TGTGCCAGCAGTGCACATGTCGACACTGAAGCTTTCTTT
cdr3_aa: CASSAHVDTEAFF

d_call: NA
clone_size: NA
j_call: TRBJ2-3
v_call: TRBV15
cdr3_nt: TGTGCCACCAGCAGAGACAGTTTATTCATCAGCACAGATACGCAGTATTTT
cdr3_aa: CATSRDSLFISTDTQYF

d_call: TRBD2
clone_size: NA
j_call: TRBJ2-7
v_call: TRBV14
cdr3_nt: TGTGCCAGCAGCCAAGACGGGCGGGAGGGCCGTCGGTACGAGCAGTACTTC
cdr3_aa: CASSQDGREGRRYEQYF

d_call: NA
clone_size: once
j_call: TRBJ2-5
v_call: TRBV11-3
cdr3_nt: TGTGCCAGCAGCTGGCAGATGCAAGAGACCCAGTACTTC
cdr3_aa: CASSWQMQETQYF

d_call: TRBD1
clone_size: NA
j_call: TRBJ2-4
v_call: TRBV5-6
cdr3_nt: TGTGCCAGCAGCCCAGGGTGGACAGGGATGTACATTCAGTACTTC
cdr3_aa: CASSPGWTGMYIQYF

d_call: NA
clone_size: NA
j_call: TRBJ1-2
v_call: TRBV7-2
cdr3_nt: TGTGCCAGCAGCCCTCCGAACGGCGGCGTAACTGGCTACACCTTC
cdr3_aa: CASSPPNGGVTGYTF

d_call: NA
clone_size: once
j_call: TRBJ2-1
v_call: TRBV7-9
cdr3_nt: TGTGCCAGCAGCTTAGCGCTAGGGGTCACCCCAAATGAGCAGTTCTTC
cdr3_aa: CASSLALGVTPNEQFF

d_call: TRBD1
clone_size: NA
j_call: TRBJ1-2
v_call: TRBV19
cdr3_nt: TGTGCCAGTAGGCCCAGGGCACAGGGGTATGGCTACACCTTC
cdr3_aa: CASRPRAQGYGYTF